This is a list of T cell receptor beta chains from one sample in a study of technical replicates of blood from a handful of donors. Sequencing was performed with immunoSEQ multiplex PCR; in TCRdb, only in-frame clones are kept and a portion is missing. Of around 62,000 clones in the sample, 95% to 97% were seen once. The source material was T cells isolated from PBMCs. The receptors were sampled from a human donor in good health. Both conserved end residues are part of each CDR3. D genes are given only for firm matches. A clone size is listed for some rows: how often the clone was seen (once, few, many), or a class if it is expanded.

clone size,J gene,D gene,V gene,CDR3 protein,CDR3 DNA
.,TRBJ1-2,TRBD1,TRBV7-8,CASSLAGTGNGYTF,TGTGCCAGCAGCTTAGCGGGGACAGGGAACGGCTACACCTTC
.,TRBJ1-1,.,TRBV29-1,CSVNLGPDTEAFF,TGCAGCGTTAATCTGGGGCCGGACACTGAAGCTTTCTTT
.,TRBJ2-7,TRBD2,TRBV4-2,CASSQNGPGLAGESHEQYF,TGTGCCAGCAGCCAAAACGGGCCGGGACTAGCGGGGGAGAGCCACGAGCAGTACTTC
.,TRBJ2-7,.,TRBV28,CASSPGAYEQYF,TGTGCCAGCAGTCCCGGGGCCTACGAGCAGTACTTC
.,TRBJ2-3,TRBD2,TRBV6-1,CASSILAGGGDTQYF,TGTGCCAGCAGTATACTAGCGGGAGGAGGGGATACGCAGTATTTT
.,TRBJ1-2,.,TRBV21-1,CASSKAPERENGERYGYTF,TGTGCCAGCAGCAAGGCCCCAGAGAGGGAAAACGGTGAACGCTATGGCTACACCTTC
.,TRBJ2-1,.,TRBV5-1,CASSLVEGSAYNEQFF,TGCGCCAGCAGCTTGGTGGAGGGGAGCGCCTACAATGAGCAGTTCTTC
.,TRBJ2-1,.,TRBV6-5,CASSYQGETRYNEQFF,TGTGCCAGCAGTTACCAAGGAGAGACTAGATACAATGAGCAGTTCTTC
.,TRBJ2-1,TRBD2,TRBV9,CASSVESGSYNEQFF,TGTGCCAGCAGCGTAGAAAGCGGGAGCTACAATGAGCAGTTCTTC
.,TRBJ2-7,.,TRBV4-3,CASSQDLWPGSYEQYF,TGCGCCAGCAGCCAAGATCTCTGGCCGGGATCCTACGAGCAGTACTTC
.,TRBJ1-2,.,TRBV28,CASSFPGENYGYTF,TGTGCCAGCAGTTTCCCCGGGGAGAACTATGGCTACACCTTC
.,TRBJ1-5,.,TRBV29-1,CSVKQENQPQHF,TGCAGCGTGAAACAGGAAAATCAGCCCCAGCATTTT
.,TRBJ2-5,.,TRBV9,CASSFRDFETQYF,TGTGCCAGCAGCTTCCGGGACTTTGAGACCCAGTACTTC
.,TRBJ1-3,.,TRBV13,CASSSGRTGNTIYF,TGTGCCAGCAGCAGCGGACGGACTGGAAACACCATATATTTT
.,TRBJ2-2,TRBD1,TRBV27,CASSFQGDTGELFF,TGTGCCAGCAGTTTTCAGGGGGACACCGGGGAGCTGTTTTTT
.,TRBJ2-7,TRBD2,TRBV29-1,CSVEDLGGGSYEQYF,TGCAGCGTTGAAGATCTCGGGGGAGGGAGCTACGAGCAGTACTTC
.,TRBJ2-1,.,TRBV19,CASSSGVYNEQFF,TGTGCCAGTAGTTCCGGGGTCTACAATGAGCAGTTCTTC
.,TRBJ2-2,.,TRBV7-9,CASSLAVANTGELFF,TGTGCCAGCAGCTTAGCAGTAGCGAACACCGGGGAGCTGTTTTTT
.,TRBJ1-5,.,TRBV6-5,CASGLPNQPQHF,TGTGCCAGCGGACTGCCCAATCAGCCCCAGCATTTT
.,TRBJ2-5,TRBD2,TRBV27,CASGTREETQYF,TGTGCCAGCGGGACTAGGGAAGAGACCCAGTACTTC
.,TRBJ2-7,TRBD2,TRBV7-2,CASSLASGSYEQYF,TGTGCCAGCAGCTTAGCCAGCGGGAGCTACGAGCAGTACTTC
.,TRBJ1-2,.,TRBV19,CASSYRSILGWLYYTF,TGTGCCAGTAGTTACCGGAGTATATTAGGCTGGCTCTACTACACCTTC
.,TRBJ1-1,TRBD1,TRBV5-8,CASSHRDRADTEAFF,TGTGCCAGCAGTCACCGGGACAGGGCTGACACTGAAGCTTTCTTT
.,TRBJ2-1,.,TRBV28,CASRSSLGEQFF,TGTGCCAGCAGATCCTCACTGGGCGAGCAGTTCTTC
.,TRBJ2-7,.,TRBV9,CASSASGESYEQYF,TGTGCCAGCAGCGCTTCCGGGGAATCATACGAGCAGTACTTC
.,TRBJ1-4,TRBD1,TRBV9,CASSAPGTGFEKLFF,TGTGCCAGCAGCGCCCCCGGGACAGGGTTTGAAAAACTGTTTTTT
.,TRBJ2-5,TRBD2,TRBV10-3,CAISESAGDETQYF,TGTGCCATCAGTGAGTCAGCGGGAGACGAGACCCAGTACTTC
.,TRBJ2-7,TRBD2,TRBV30,CAWNPQRESIYEQYF,TGTGCCTGGAACCCCCAGCGGGAGTCAATTTACGAGCAGTACTTC
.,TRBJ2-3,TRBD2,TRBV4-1,CASSQASGRIDTQYF,TGCGCCAGCAGCCAGGCTAGCGGGAGGATAGATACGCAGTATTTT
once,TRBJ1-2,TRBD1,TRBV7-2,CASSVRDSNYGYTF,TGTGCCAGCAGCGTCCGGGACAGTAACTATGGCTACACCTTC
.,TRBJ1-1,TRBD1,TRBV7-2,CASSFQGALGNTEAFF,TGTGCCAGCAGCTTTCAGGGGGCTTTGGGGAACACTGAAGCTTTCTTT
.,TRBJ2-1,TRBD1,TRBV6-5,CASSRGYNEQFF,TGTGCCAGCAGCAGGGGGTACAATGAGCAGTTCTTC
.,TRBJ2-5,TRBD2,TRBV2,CASSRGEETQYF,TGTGCCAGCAGTCGGGGGGAAGAGACCCAGTACTTC
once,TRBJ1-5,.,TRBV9,CASSPSGGPNQPQHF,TGTGCCAGCAGCCCCTCCGGGGGGCCTAATCAGCCCCAGCATTTT
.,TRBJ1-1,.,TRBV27,CASSSPIQNTEAFF,TGTGCCAGCAGTTCGCCTATCCAGAACACTGAAGCTTTCTTT
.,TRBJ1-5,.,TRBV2,CASSEGFLKRGLSNQPQHF,TGTGCCAGCAGTGAAGGCTTCCTCAAGAGGGGACTTAGCAATCAGCCCCAGCATTTT
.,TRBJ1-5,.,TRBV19,CASSIARAVDNQPQHF,TGTGCCAGTAGTATAGCCAGGGCTGTGGACAATCAGCCCCAGCATTTT
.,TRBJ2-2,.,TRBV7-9,CASSLAAGVGELFF,TGTGCCAGCAGCTTAGCAGCAGGGGTCGGGGAGCTGTTTTTT
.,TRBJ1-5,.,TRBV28,CASVVTTGRQPQHF,TGTGCCAGCGTTGTTACGACAGGTAGGCAGCCCCAGCATTTT
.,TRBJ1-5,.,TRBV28,CASSTSGDQRQPQHF,TGTGCCAGCAGTACGTCCGGGGATCAGCGACAGCCCCAGCATTTT
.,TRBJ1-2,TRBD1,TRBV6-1,CATSLTGDYGYTF,TGTGCCACCTCCTTGACAGGGGACTATGGCTACACCTTC
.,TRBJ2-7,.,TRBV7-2,CASSPGGTYEQYF,TGTGCCAGCAGCCCTGGCGGAACCTACGAGCAGTACTTC
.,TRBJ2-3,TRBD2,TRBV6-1,CASSELAGVPADTQYF,TGTGCCAGCAGTGAACTAGCGGGAGTCCCAGCAGATACGCAGTATTTT
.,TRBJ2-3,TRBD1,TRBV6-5,CASSYRDSRTDTQYF,TGTGCCAGCAGTTACAGGGACAGCCGCACAGATACGCAGTATTTT
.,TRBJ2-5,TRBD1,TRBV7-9,CASRSTELRGETQYF,TGTGCCAGCAGATCGACAGAGCTCAGGGGGGAGACCCAGTACTTC
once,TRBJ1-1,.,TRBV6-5,CASRPGVVAEAFF,TGTGCCAGCAGGCCAGGGGTGGTTGCTGAAGCTTTCTTT